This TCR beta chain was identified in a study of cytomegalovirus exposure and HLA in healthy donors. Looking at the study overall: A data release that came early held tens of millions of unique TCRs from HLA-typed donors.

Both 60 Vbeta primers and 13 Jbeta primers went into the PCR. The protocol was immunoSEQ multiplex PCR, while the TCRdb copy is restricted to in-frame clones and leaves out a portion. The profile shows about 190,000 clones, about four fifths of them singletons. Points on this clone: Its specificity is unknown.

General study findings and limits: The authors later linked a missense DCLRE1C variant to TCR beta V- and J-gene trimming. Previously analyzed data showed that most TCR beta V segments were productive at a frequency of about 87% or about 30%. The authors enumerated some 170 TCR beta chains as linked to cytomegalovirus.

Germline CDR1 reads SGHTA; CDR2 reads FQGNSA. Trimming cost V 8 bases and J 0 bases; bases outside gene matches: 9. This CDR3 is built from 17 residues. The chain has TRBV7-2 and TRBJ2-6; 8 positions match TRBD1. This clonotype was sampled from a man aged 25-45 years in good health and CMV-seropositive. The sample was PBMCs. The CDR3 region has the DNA TGTGCCAGCCCTGGACAGGGCTTCCCCTCTGGGGCCAACGTCCTGACTTTC. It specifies CASPGQGFPSGANVLTF.